One sample yielded the 2 T cell receptor beta chains listed below, sequenced in a study of neurological immune-mediated disorders. Time point given: longitudinal time-point 3. TCRdb analysed the 5' RACE reads with MiXCR anew, one entry per CDR3 protein. Of under 100,000 distinct CDR3 sequences listed, under 4.5% are singletons. Sequencing used PBMCs. The origin of the receptors is a woman aged 60-75 years with multiple sclerosis.

This clonotype has at least ten counts. This chain links TRBV6-1 with TRBJ2-3; D possibly corresponds to TRBD2 (6 bases). Germline V CDR1 and CDR2: MNHNS, SASEGT. V lost 0 bases to trimming and J lost 2 bases, with 9 bases between them. The CDR3 is 15 residues long. CDR3 residues: CASSEARGVTDTQYF. CDR3 in DNA: TGTGCCAGCAGTGAAGCGCGGGGAGTCACAGATACGCAGTATTTT.

In this sample, this clonotype turned up many times. CDR3 sequence (DNA): TGCGCCAGCAGCTTGGCCCCCGGGGTTATGAACACTGAAGCTTTCTTT. Translating it yields CASSLAPGVMNTEAFF. This chain uses TRBV5-1 with TRBJ1-1; D is ambiguous. The V end was cut by 0 bases, the J end by 0 bases, with 12 bases between. The CDR3 covers 16 residues. From germline, CDR1 is SGHRS and CDR2 YFSETQ.